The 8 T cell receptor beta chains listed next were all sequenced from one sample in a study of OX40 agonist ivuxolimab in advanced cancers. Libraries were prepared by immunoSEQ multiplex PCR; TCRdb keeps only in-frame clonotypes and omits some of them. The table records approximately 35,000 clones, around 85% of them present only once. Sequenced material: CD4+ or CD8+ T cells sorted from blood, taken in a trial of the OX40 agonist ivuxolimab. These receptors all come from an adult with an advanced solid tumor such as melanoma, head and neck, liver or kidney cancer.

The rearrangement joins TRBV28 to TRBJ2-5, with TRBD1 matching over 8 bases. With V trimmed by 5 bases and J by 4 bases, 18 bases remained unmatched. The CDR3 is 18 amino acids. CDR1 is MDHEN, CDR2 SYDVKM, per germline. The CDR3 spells CASSPGSWAEQGGETQYF. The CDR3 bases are TGTGCCAGCAGTCCGGGCTCTTGGGCCGAACAGGGGGGAGAGACCCAGTACTTC.

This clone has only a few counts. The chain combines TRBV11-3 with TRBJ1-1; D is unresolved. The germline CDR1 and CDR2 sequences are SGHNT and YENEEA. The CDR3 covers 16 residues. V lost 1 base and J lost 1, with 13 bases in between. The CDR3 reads CASSLGSGWENTEAFF. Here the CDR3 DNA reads TGTGCCAGCAGCTTAGGTTCGGGGTGGGAGAACACTGAAGCTTTCTTT.

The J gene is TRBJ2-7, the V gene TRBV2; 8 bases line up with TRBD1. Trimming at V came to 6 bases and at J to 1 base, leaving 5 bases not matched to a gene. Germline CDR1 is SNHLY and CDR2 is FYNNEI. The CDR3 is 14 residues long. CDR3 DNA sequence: TGTGCCAGCAGGAAGACAGGGGAATCCTACGAGCAGTACTTC. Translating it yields CASRKTGESYEQYF.

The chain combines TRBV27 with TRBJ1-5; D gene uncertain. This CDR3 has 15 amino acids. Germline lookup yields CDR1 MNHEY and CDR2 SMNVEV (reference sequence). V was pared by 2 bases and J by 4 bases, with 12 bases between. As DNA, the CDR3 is TGTGCCAGCAGTTTAGACGGTAAGACTAATCAGCCCCAGCATTTT. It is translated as CASSLDGKTNQPQHF.

The DNA for the CDR3 is TGTGCCAGCAGCTTAATGAACGAGGAAGCTTTCTTT. Translating it yields CASSLMNEEAFF. The rearrangement uses TRBV11-3 and TRBJ1-1, with unresolved D. Between the trimmed V and J ends, which lost 2 bases and 8 bases, there was a span of 9 bases. CDR1 and CDR2 (germline): SGHNT, YENEEA. This CDR3 is 12 amino acids long.

CDR3 sequence: CASSSEGSYEQYF. CDR3 DNA: TGTGCCTCCTCTTCTGAGGGCTCCTACGAGCAGTACTTC. The V and J genes are TRBV9 and TRBJ2-7; a weak D match, TRBD2 (5 bases). V lost 10 bases and J 0 bases, leaving 14 bases between the germline ends. This CDR3 comprises 13 residues. Germline lookup yields CDR1 SGDLS and CDR2 YYNGEE.

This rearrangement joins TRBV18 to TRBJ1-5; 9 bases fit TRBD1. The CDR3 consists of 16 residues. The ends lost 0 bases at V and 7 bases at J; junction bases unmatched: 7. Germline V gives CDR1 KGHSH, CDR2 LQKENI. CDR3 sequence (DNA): TGTGCCAGCTCACCACCGACAGGGGGGCCGGGGCAGCCCCAGCATTTT. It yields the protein CASSPPTGGPGQPQHF.

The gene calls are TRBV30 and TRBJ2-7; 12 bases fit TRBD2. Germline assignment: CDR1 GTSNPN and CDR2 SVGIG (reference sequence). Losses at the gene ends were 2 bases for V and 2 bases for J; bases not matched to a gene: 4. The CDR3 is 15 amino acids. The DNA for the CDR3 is TGTGCCTGGAGTTTATCTAGCGGGGGGGCCTACGAGCAGTACTTC. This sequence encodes CAWSLSSGGAYEQYF.